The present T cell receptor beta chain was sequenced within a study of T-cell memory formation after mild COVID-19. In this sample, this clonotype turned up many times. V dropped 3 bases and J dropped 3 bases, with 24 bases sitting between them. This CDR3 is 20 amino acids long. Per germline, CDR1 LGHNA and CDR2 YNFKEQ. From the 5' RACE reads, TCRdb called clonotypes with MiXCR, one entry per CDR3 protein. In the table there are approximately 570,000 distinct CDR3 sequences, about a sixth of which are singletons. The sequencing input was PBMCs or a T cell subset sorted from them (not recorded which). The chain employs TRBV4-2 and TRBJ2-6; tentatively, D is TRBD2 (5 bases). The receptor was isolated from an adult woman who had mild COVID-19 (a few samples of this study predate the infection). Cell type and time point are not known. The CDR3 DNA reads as TGTGCCAGCAGCCAGCCCGATGTGGGATTAGCGAGAGGTGGGGCCAACGTCCTGACTTTC. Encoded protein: CASSQPDVGLARGGANVLTF.